Each of the 30 T cell receptor beta chains below was sequenced from the same sample in a study of response to subunit inactivated influenza vaccine. TCRdb re-called the RT-PCR reads through MiXCR, storing one row per CDR3 protein. The sample holds roughly 570,000 distinct CDR3 sequences, 14% seen once. Sequences were derived from PBMCs from blood, sampled approximately 13 days after vaccination. The source of these receptors is a man in his fifties who received an inactivated influenza vaccine.

This clonotype was seen a handful of times. The gene calls are TRBV12-3 or TRBV12-4 and TRBJ2-3; 14 nucleotides agree with TRBD2. The CDR3 has 16 amino acids. V dropped 2 bases and J dropped 4; count of bases not matched to a gene: 2. The CDR3 nucleotides read TGTGCCAGCAGTTTAAGGACTAGCGGGAGGCCAGATACGCAGTATTTT. This gives the protein CASSLRTSGRPDTQYF.

The gene calls are TRBV11-2 and TRBJ2-2; 9 positions agree with TRBD1. The CDR3 is made up of 15 amino acids. Unmatched junction bases numbered 7, after V lost 4 bases and J lost 7 bases. Looked up from germline, CDR1 is SGHAT and CDR2 is FQNNGV. CDR3 nucleotides: TGTGCCAGCAGCTCCCAACAGGGGGCGGTCGGGGAGCTGTTTTTT. It is translated as CASSSQQGAVGELFF.

This chain links TRBV6-2 or TRBV6-3 with TRBJ2-3; no clear D gene. The CDR3 is 13 residues long. The germline CDR1 and CDR2 sequences are MNHEY and SVGEGT. V was trimmed by 4 bases and J by 6 bases, leaving 11 bases between them. CDR3 sequence: CASSFHAGDTQYF. The CDR3 DNA sequence: TGTGCCAGCAGTTTTCATGCCGGGGATACGCAGTATTTT.

This clonotype has just a few counts. The chain uses TRBV4-3 and TRBJ2-3; 11 bases fit TRBD1. The J segment lost 5 bases and the V segment lost 1 base, leaving 5 bases of the junction unmatched. The CDR3 is 16 residues long. The germline V gene has CDR1 LGHNA and CDR2 YSLEER. The CDR3 spells CASSQGHGTGGDTQYF. In DNA, the CDR3 is TGCGCCAGCAGCCAAGGGCACGGGACAGGGGGAGATACGCAGTATTTT.

This clonotype has only a few counts. The rearrangement uses TRBV14 and TRBJ2-3; D not resolved. With 1 base removed from V and 2 bases from J, the gap between germline ends came to 4 bases. This CDR3 spans 13 amino acids. CDR1 is SGHDN, CDR2 FVKESK, per germline. CDR3 nucleotide sequence: TGTGCCAGCAGCCAAGTTAACACAGATACGCAGTATTTT. This codes for CASSQVNTDTQYF.

This clonotype was counted between two and nine times. The genes are TRBV10-2 and TRBJ2-7; D gene unclear. This CDR3 region has 14 residues. Germline assignment: CDR1 WSHSY and CDR2 SAAADI. Trimming removed 0 bases at V and 2 bases at J, with 8 bases between. The chain's CDR3 is CASSESFGTYEQYF. For the CDR3, the DNA is TGCGCCAGCAGTGAGTCGTTCGGAACCTACGAGCAGTACTTC.

This clonotype was seen only a few times. CDR3 bases: TGTGCCAGCAGCACCGGATCAGCAGTTACGGGTAATGAGCAGTTCTTC. Its protein is CASSTGSAVTGNEQFF. The rearrangement joins TRBV7-9 to TRBJ2-1; D remains unclear. The CDR3 covers 16 residues. The ends were cut back, 5 bases at V and 7 bases at J, with 21 bases in the middle. Germline CDR1 and CDR2: SEHNR and FQNEAQ (reference sequence).

Only a few counts were recorded for this clonotype. The chain carries TRBV7-2 and TRBJ2-5; TRBD2 matches 10 bases. This CDR3 spans 16 amino acids. Trimming took 3 bases from V and 5 from J; bases not matched to a gene: 9. Germline CDR1 SGHTA, CDR2 FQGNSA. The CDR3 DNA reads TGTGCCAGCAGCTTGAGGAGACTAGCGGGTTTGGAGACCCAGTACTTC. It encodes CASSLRRLAGLETQYF. The variable domain in full, completed from reference TRBV7-2 and TRBJ2-5, reads GAGVSQSPSNKVTEKGKDVELRCDPISGHTALYWYRQSLGQGLEFLIYFQGNSAPDKSGLPSDRFSAERTGGSVSTLTIQRTQQEDSAVYLCASSLRRLAGLETQYFGPGTRLLVL.

This clonotype was picked up a small number of times. The rearrangement uses TRBV2 and TRBJ2-7; no clear D gene. From germline, CDR1 is SNHLY and CDR2 FYNNEI. CDR3 length equals 15 residues. With 1 base removed from V and 2 bases from J, the gap between germline ends came to 12 bases. Written as DNA, the CDR3 is TGTGCCAGCAGTGAAGAGTCAGGAACGGCCTACGAGCAGTACTTC. Its protein product is CASSEESGTAYEQYF.

This clonotype occurred a few times. The gene calls are TRBV19 and TRBJ2-4; 12 nucleotides align to TRBD2. CDR1 LNHDA and CDR2 SQIVND come from the germline V gene (reference sequence). This CDR3 has 19 amino acids. V lost 0 bases to trimming and J lost 6 bases; unmatched junction nucleotides: 12. CDR3 sequence: CASSIDPPTSGRLGNIQYF. CDR3 in DNA: TGTGCCAGTAGTATAGATCCTCCTACTAGCGGGAGGTTGGGAAACATTCAGTACTTC.

This clonotype was observed a single time. The chain recombines TRBV6-1 with TRBJ2-5; a possible D gene is TRBD1 (6 bases). This CDR3 comprises 16 residues. The V and J ends lost 0 bases and 5 bases respectively, with 16 bases between them. Germline CDR1 and CDR2: MNHNS and SASEGT. CDR3 sequence (DNA): TGTGCCAGCAGTGAAGCGCATGCAGGGGCGAGGGAGACCCAGTACTTC. It encodes CASSEAHAGARETQYF.

This clonotype occurred once. The rearrangement links TRBV27 to TRBJ2-1; D is unresolved. This CDR3 comprises 15 residues. Germline V lookup: CDR1 MNHEY, CDR2 SMNVEV (reference sequence). V was trimmed by 2 bases and J by 3 bases, leaving 11 bases between them. CDR3 residues: CASSLGLNNYNEQFF. The CDR3 region has the DNA TGTGCCAGCAGTTTAGGCCTTAACAACTACAATGAGCAGTTCTTC.

This clonotype was detected a few times. V gene TRBV7-2 combines with J gene TRBJ1-1; the match to TRBD1 covers 9 bases. There are 17 residues in the CDR3. Trimming at V came to 3 bases and at J to 2 bases, leaving 10 bases not matched to a gene. Germline V gene lookup returns CDR1 SGHTA and CDR2 FQGNSA. The DNA of the CDR3 is TGTGCCAGCAGCTTCCAACAGGGGGCAATTAGAAACACTGAAGCTTTCTTT. Residues: CASSFQQGAIRNTEAFF.

The chain combines TRBV10-3 with TRBJ1-1; TRBD1 matches at 7 bases. The CDR3 extends over 12 amino acids. Germline CDR1 and CDR2: ENHRY and SYGVKD. With V trimmed by 8 bases and J by 8 bases, 8 bases remained unmatched. Here the CDR3 reads CAIGETGIEAFF. CDR3 nucleotides: TGTGCCATCGGGGAGACAGGGATCGAAGCTTTCTTT.

This clonotype has a handful of counts. V is TRBV20-1 and J is TRBJ2-5; TRBD2 is a possible D gene (6 bases). The CDR3 spans 14 residues. Germline V gives CDR1 DFQATT, CDR2 SNEGSKA (reference sequence). Trimming cost V 3 bases and J 3 bases, with 14 bases left between them. CDR3 region: CSASPIGGKETQYF. The DNA for the CDR3 is TGCAGTGCTAGCCCGATCGGGGGAAAAGAGACCCAGTACTTC.

This clonotype showed up just a few times. The chain uses TRBV7-9 and TRBJ2-7; D gene ambiguous. The CDR3 sequence is 13 residues long. V was pared by 3 bases and J by 0 bases, with 6 bases between. Germline lookup yields CDR1 SEHNR and CDR2 FQNEAQ (reference sequence). CDR3 in amino acids: CASSFGYSYEQYF. The CDR3 region has the DNA TGTGCCAGCAGCTTCGGGTACTCCTACGAGCAGTACTTC.

This sequence joins TRBV10-3 and TRBJ2-7, with D perhaps assigned TRBD1 or TRBD2 (5 bases each). The CDR3 sequence is 14 residues long. Germline CDR1 and CDR2: ENHRY and SYGVKD. V shed 11 bases and J shed 4 bases, with 21 bases lying between them. The CDR3 here is CASGFGTQIYEQYF. CDR3 coding DNA: TGTGCCTCCGGTTTTGGGACGCAGATTTACGAGCAGTACTTC.

In DNA, the CDR3 is TGTGCCAGCAGATCGGGACTAGCCCATGAGCAGTTCTTC. Amino acid sequence: CASRSGLAHEQFF. J is TRBJ2-1 and V is TRBV7-2, with 9 bases identical to TRBD2. Per germline, CDR1 SGHTA and CDR2 FQGNSA. Trimming at V came to 6 bases and at J to 8 bases, leaving 5 bases not matched to a gene. The CDR3 contains 13 residues. Full variable domain (missing parts from reference TRBV7-2 and TRBJ2-1): GAGVSQSPSNKVTEKGKDVELRCDPISGHTALYWYRQSLGQGLEFLIYFQGNSAPDKSGLPSDRFSAERTGGSVSTLTIQRTQQEDSAVYLCASRSGLAHEQFFGPGTRLTVL.

Many counts were recorded for this clonotype. This sequence joins TRBV5-1 and TRBJ2-6; D uncertain. CDR1 and CDR2 (germline): SGHRS, YFSETQ. Trimming pared 5 bases from V and 2 bases from J, leaving 2 bases between. CDR3 length: 12 amino acids. CDR3 DNA sequence: TGCGCCAGCAGTACTGGGGCCAACGTCCTGACTTTC. It encodes CASSTGANVLTF.

This rearrangement joins TRBV9 to TRBJ2-1, with TRBD2 matching over 9 bases. CDR1 and CDR2 (germline): SGDLS, YYNGEE. There are 16 residues in the CDR3. The V and J ends lost 0 bases and 10 bases, in that order; junction bases with no gene match: 11. CDR3 coding DNA: TGTGCCAGCAGCGTAGCAATCGGGACTAGCCTCGGCGAGCAGTTCTTC. The encoded protein is CASSVAIGTSLGEQFF.

The rearrangement joins TRBV5-1 to TRBJ2-5; 7 nucleotides line up with TRBD1. V lost 4 bases to trimming and J lost 0 bases; unmatched junction nucleotides: 12. The CDR3 is made up of 17 amino acids. Germline loops: CDR1 SGHRS, CDR2 YFSETQ. CDR3 DNA: TGCGCCAGCAGCGGACAGGAGATCAGGGGTTACCAAGAGACCCAGTACTTC. It translates to CASSGQEIRGYQETQYF. Using reference TRBV5-1 and TRBJ2-5 for the parts outside the CDR3, the full variable domain is KAGVTQTPRYLIKTRGQQVTLSCSPISGHRSVSWYQQTPGQGLQFLFEYFSETQRNKGNFPGRFSGRQFSNSRSEMNVSTLELGDSALYLCASSGQEIRGYQETQYFGPGTRLLVL.

The rearrangement uses TRBV20-1 and TRBJ2-3; 10 positions agree with TRBD2. Germline V lookup: CDR1 DFQATT, CDR2 SNEGSKA (reference sequence). Unmatched junction bases numbered 8, after V lost 5 bases and J lost 0 bases. The CDR3 contains 16 residues. CDR3 coding DNA: TGCAGTGCTTTTAGCGGGAGGAGCACTAGCACAGATACGCAGTATTTT. Amino acid sequence: CSAFSGRSTSTDTQYF.

This clonotype was recorded a few times. V and J are TRBV19 and TRBJ2-7; D not certain. Germline V gene data show CDR1 as LNHDA and CDR2 as SQIVND (reference sequence). This CDR3 spans 12 amino acids. V shed 3 bases and J shed 7 bases, with 10 bases lying between them. CDR3 protein: CASSIASGEQYF. The DNA of the CDR3 is TGTGCCAGTAGTATCGCCTCAGGAGAGCAGTACTTC.

The chain links TRBV4-3 to TRBJ1-1; TRBD1 agrees at 7 bases. Looked up from germline, CDR1 is LGHNA and CDR2 is YSLEER. The CDR3 is 13 residues long. Trimming cost V 2 bases and J 4 bases; bases outside gene matches: 1. As DNA, the CDR3 is TGCGCCAGCAGCCAAACAGGGGCCACTGAAGCTTTCTTT. Its translation is CASSQTGATEAFF.

The DNA for the CDR3 is TGCAGCGCCGCGGGTGGGATCTCAGATACGCAGTATTTT. Translated, it gives CSAAGGISDTQYF. J is TRBJ2-3 and V is TRBV29-1; D might be TRBD2 (5 bases). From germline, CDR1 is SQVTM and CDR2 ANQGSEA. This CDR3 contains 13 residues. V was trimmed by 7 bases and J by 4 bases, leaving 15 bases between them.

V usage is TRBV6-5 and J usage is TRBJ2-2, with 9 bases matching TRBD2. J gave up 7 bases and V 2 bases, and 2 bases lay outside the gene matches. Per the germline V gene, CDR1 is MNHEY and CDR2 is SVGAGI. The CDR3 contains 14 residues. The CDR3 reads CASSYGTSRGELFF. CDR3 bases: TGTGCCAGCAGTTACGGGACTAGCCGCGGGGAGCTGTTTTTT.

The chain couples TRBV20-1 to TRBJ2-3; D may correspond to TRBD1 or TRBD2 (6 bases each). In germline, CDR1 is DFQATT, CDR2 SNEGSKA (reference sequence). Trimming left V 0 bases short and J 3 bases short, with 13 bases between. CDR3 size: 15 residues. The CDR3 bases are TGCAGTGCTAGAGATAAGGGGGGTTGGACAGATACGCAGTATTTT. Translating gives CSARDKGGWTDTQYF.

The sample holds many counts of this clonotype. The chain combines TRBV29-1 with TRBJ1-1; tentatively, D is TRBD1 (5 bases). V dropped 7 bases and J dropped 2 bases, with 20 bases sitting between them. The germline V gene has CDR1 SQVTM and CDR2 ANQGSEA. The CDR3 runs to 15 residues. This CDR3 reads CSATGEVFGNTEAFF. In nucleotides, the CDR3 is TGCAGCGCTACAGGAGAGGTGTTTGGTAACACTGAAGCTTTCTTT.

This clonotype was observed at least ten times. The germline gene is not matched at one end of the junction; a read error may be the cause. The chain recombines TRBV7-2 with TRBJ2-1; 8 bases align to TRBD2. This CDR3 region has 15 residues. CDR1 and CDR2 from the germline V gene are SGHTA and FQGNSA. This chain's CDR3 is CASSLSGGRYNEQFF. The CDR3 coding sequence is TGCGCCAGCAGCTTGTCGGGGGGGCGGTACAATGAGCAGTTCTTC.

A remark on this clonotype: This sequence may be a read error, since a much larger clone differs from it by one base. The gene calls are TRBV12-3 or TRBV12-4 and TRBJ2-2; 7 bases are a match to TRBD2. The V and J ends lost 5 bases and 4 bases, in that order; junction bases with no gene match: 7. This CDR3 is 15 amino acids long. DNA for the CDR3: TGTGCCAGCAGTCTCGGACTAGATTTCACCGGGGAGCTGTTTTTT. It specifies CASSLGLDFTGELFF.